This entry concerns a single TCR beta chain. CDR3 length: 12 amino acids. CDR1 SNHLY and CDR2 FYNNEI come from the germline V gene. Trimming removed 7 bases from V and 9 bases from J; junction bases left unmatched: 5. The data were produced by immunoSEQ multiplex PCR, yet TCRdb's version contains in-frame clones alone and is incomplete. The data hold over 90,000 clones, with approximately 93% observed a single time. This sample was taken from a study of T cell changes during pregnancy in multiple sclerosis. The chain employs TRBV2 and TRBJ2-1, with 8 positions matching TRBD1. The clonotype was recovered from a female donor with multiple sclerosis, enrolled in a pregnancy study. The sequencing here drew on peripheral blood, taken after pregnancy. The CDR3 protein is CASTTGAPEQFF. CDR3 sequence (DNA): TGTGCCAGCACGACAGGGGCGCCTGAGCAGTTCTTC.